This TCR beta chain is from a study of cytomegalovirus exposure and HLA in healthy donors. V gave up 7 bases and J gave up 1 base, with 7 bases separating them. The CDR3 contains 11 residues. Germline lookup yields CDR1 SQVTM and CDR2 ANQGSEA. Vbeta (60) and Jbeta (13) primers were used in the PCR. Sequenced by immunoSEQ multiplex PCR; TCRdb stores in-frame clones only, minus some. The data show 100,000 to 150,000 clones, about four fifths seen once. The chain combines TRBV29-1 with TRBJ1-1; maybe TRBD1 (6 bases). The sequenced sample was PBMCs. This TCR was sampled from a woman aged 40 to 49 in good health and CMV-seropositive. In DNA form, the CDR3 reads TGCAGCGGCAGGGGGAACACTGAAGCTTTCTTT. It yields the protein CSGRGNTEAFF.